Given below is one T cell receptor (beta chain) in context. Its antigen remains unidentified. The PCR used 60 Vbeta and 13 Jbeta primers. Profiled with immunoSEQ multiplex PCR; TCRdb holds only in-frame clones, not every one. The sample table includes tens of thousands of clones. The record originates from a study of cytomegalovirus exposure and HLA in healthy donors. General observations from the study: V- and J-gene trimming in TCR beta was tied to a missense DCLRE1C variant by an analysis performed later.

CDR1 and CDR2 from the germline V gene are SGHDT and YYEEEE. V gave up 6 bases and J gave up 1 base; unmatched junction bases: 7. This CDR3 has 16 amino acids. Input material: PBMCs. The chain employs TRBV5-6 and TRBJ2-3; TRBD2 aligns across 11 bases. The receptor's source is a man aged 25 to 40 in good health and CMV-seropositive. CDR3 loop: CASTGLAERGTDTQYF. In nucleotides, the CDR3 is TGTGCCAGCACGGGACTAGCGGAGAGGGGCACAGATACGCAGTATTTT.